This T cell receptor (beta chain) was sequenced for a study of blood T cells in healthy people across ages (dated by TCRdb to between 2014 and 2017). For the wider study: In model experiments, roughly one uniquely barcoded TCR beta cDNA molecule per two T cells was captured by template switching. Using deep sequencing normalized with unique cDNA molecular identifiers, the study measured how TCR beta repertoire diversity changes with age. The donors were divided into four age groups: young (average approximately 16 years), middle-aged (approximately 39), aged (about 60) and long-lived (about 90). To avoid experimental bias, donors of different ages were spread randomly across the sequencing lanes. Using the same blood draw, the study looked at two additional independent replicas of 1 million unique cDNA reads for two donors, one aged 18 to 29 and the other aged 80 or older.

The donors were roughly 39 Caucasian individuals from Russia, aged roughly 6 to 100 years, who were systemically healthy. Each donor gave roughly 9.5 milliliters of peripheral blood, collected into EDTA-treated Vacutainer tubes. Ficoll-Paque density-gradient centrifugation was used to isolate PBMCs, with at least 6 million obtained per sample. Total RNA was extracted from PBMCs with Trizol reagent, with at least 6 micrograms obtained per sample. Naive CD45RAhigh/CD27high T cell percentages were measured by flow cytometry on a PBMC aliquot from every donor. Libraries were constructed by 5' RACE. The second PCR ran for about 6 to 12 cycles and used a J-beta primer mix along with a sample-barcoded 5' primer. Each TCR beta cDNA molecule received a unique molecular identifier from a template-switch 5' adaptor carrying 12 random nucleotides. Each sample yielded at least 3 million CDR3-containing paired-end reads. The Mint cDNA synthesis kit, primed by a TRBC-specific oligonucleotide, was used to synthesize first-strand cDNA from all RNA. All cDNA was treated with uracil-DNA glycosylase and then went through a first 18-cycle PCR with the universal primers M1SS and BC2_uni_R. The source study handled its data this way. Normalization of each sample was performed by random selection of 1 million high-quality reads, each carrying a distinct molecular identifier. Reads with shared molecular identifiers were discarded instead of being binned into consensus sequences. CDR3 identification, clonotype clustering and error correction used MiTCR with a Q25 quality threshold and the strictest error-elimination algorithm. A nonparametric unseen species model with Euler transformation was used to estimate lower-bound total TCR beta diversity. TCRdb reanalyzed the raw reads on its own, using fastp at Q25 for trimming and MiXCR for clone calling, and kept in-frame beta chains. Each entry is one CDR3 protein sequence, shown with its most common DNA and genes. These V and J calls are TCRdb output, not the study's own analysis. The sample table shows 1,800,000 or so distinct CDR3 sequences, and roughly two fifths are seen once. About 23% of the sample goes to the ten largest clones.

Here is what the overall study found, with its caveats: Because donor CMV infection status was unknown, age-related changes in expanded clonotypes were potentially confounded. Estimates of total diversity based on one million sequenced T cells were considered lower bounds and underestimates. Observed TCR beta diversity per million T cells fell roughly linearly with age, and a significant reduction was already apparent by age about 38. Compared with the aged group, more naive CD4+ T cells, fewer expanded clones and increased TCR diversity were shown by the long-lived group, suggesting age selection. Bulk unsorted PBMC profiling prevented conclusive comparison of naive and antigen-experienced compartments. The percentage of naive T cells measured by flow cytometry correlated strongly with observed TCR beta diversity.

CDR1 and CDR2 are read off the germline V gene as SGHTA and FQGNSA. The junction carries 13 bases between V and J, which are trimmed by 4 bases and 4 bases respectively. Including cysteine and phenylalanine, the CDR3 has 14 amino acids. This entry keeps only the CDR3 DNA: 42 bases, framed from base 1. Comments on this clonotype: Its antigen is not yet known. No clone much larger than this one lies a single base away; base qualities are absent.

The specimen was blood. The clonotype was recovered from a human donor in good health. The chain is assembled from TRBV7-2 and TRBJ1-1; TRBD1 is a possible D gene, resting on 6 matching bases. The CDR3 in this case is CASSCTGRGTEAFF. At the DNA level, the sequence is TGTGCCAGCAGCTGTACAGGGAGGGGCACTGAAGCTTTCTTT.